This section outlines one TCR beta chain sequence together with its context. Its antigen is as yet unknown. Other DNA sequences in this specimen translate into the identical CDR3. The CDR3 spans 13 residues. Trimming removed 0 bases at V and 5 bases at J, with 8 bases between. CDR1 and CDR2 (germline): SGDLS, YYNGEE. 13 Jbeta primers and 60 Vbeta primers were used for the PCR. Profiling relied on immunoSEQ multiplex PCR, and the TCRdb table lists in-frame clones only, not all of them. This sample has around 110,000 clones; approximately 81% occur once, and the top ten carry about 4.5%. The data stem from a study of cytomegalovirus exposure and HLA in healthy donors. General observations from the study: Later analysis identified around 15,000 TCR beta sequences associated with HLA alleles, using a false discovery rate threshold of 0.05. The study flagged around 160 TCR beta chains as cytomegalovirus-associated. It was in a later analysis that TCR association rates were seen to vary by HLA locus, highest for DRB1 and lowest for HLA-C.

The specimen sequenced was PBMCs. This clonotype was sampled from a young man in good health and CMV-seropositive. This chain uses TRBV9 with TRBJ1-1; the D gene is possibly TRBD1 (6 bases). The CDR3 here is CASSVGGHTEAFF. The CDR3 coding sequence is TGTGCCAGCAGCGTAGGGGGGCATACTGAAGCTTTCTTT.